This T cell receptor beta chain was identified in a study of cytomegalovirus exposure and HLA in healthy donors. About the research overall: HLA-typed donors were the source of roughly 85 million unique TCRs held in an early data release. Study observations and caveats: It was reportedly the case that the classifier diagnosed cytomegalovirus status with high specificity and sensitivity. Earlier analysis looked at TCR beta V segments, and most were productive about 90% or about 30% of the time.

Comment on this clone: Its antigen remains unidentified.

The CDR3 is 12 residues long. The V end was cut by 6 bases, the J end by 10 bases, with 13 bases between. Germline V gene sequence: CDR1 MNHEY, CDR2 SMNVEV (reference sequence). Primers for the PCR totalled 60 Vbeta and 13 Jbeta. In the original workflow: About 11 million of 75 million to 85 million unique TCR beta chains were shared, per a later count. Sequenced by immunoSEQ multiplex PCR; TCRdb stores in-frame clones only, minus some. V and J calls plus clone size are reproduced from that table; the DNA served to infer D and trimming. The sample lists approximately 160,000 clones; roughly 80% were seen once.

This clonotype originated in a man aged 18 to 29 in good health and CMV-seropositive. What was sequenced was PBMCs. This chain uses TRBV27 with TRBJ2-1; perhaps TRBD2 as D (7 bases). The CDR3 nucleotides read TGTGCCAGCAGAAAGGGGGGGCTGGAGCAGTTCTTC. Translation gives CASRKGGLEQFF.